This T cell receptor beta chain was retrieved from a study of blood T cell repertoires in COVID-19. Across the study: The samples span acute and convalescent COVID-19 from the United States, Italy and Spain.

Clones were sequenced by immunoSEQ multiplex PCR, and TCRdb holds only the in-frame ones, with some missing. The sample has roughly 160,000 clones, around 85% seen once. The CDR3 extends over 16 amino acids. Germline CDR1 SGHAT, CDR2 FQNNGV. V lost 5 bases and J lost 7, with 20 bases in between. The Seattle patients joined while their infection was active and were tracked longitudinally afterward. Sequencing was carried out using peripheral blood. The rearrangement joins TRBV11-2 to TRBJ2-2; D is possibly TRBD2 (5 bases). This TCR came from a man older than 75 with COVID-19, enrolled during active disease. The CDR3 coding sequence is TGTGCCAGCAGCGATATAGGTTTAGCCGGAGGCGGGGAGCTGTTTTTT. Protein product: CASSDIGLAGGGELFF.